A single TCR beta chain is shown here with its context. Its antigen is undetermined. This entry belongs to a study of OX40 agonist ivuxolimab in advanced cancers. Study details: The patients received ivuxolimab by intravenous route every 2 weeks at 0.01 to 10 mg/kg. Study-level findings and limits: Expanded clones were, on average, more numerous in CD8+ T cells than in CD4+.

Per germline, CDR1 KGHSH and CDR2 LQKENI. V was cut by 4 bases and J by 0 bases, with 6 bases left in between. The CDR3 contains 13 residues. Researchers took blood at baseline, on cycle 4 day 1, and on cycle 7 day 1. TCRdb's table, derived via immunoSEQ multiplex PCR, lists solely in-frame clones and lacks some. The sample carries 65,000 to 95,000 clones, roughly 87% recorded once. The sequence derives from an adult with an advanced solid tumor such as melanoma, head and neck, liver or kidney cancer. The chain is built from TRBV18 and TRBJ1-1, with a possible D match to TRBD1 (5 bases). The sample consisted of CD4+ or CD8+ T cells sorted from blood, taken in a trial of the OX40 agonist ivuxolimab. The CDR3 DNA is TGTGCCAGCTCACTGACAGTGAACACTGAAGCTTTCTTT. Protein product: CASSLTVNTEAFF.